Detailed here is one T cell receptor beta chain. The table came from immunoSEQ multiplex PCR; TCRdb's copy has only in-frame clones and leaves some out. The repertoire holds 150,000 or so clones, with 93% as singletons. The sample is drawn from a study of control samples from healthy donors and cancer patients. Trimming removed 2 bases from V and 3 bases from J, with 5 bases in between. This CDR3 has 12 residues. Germline CDR1 reads PRHDT; CDR2 reads FYEKMQ (reference sequence). The genes are TRBV13 and TRBJ2-7; D uncertain. The source of this sequence is a man aged 18 to 29 in good health. The specimen was blood. CDR3 sequence reads: CASSLMGYEQYF. CDR3 DNA: TGTGCCAGCAGCTTAATGGGCTACGAGCAGTACTTC.